The 29 T cell receptor beta chains listed next were all sequenced from one sample in a study of cytotoxic CD8 clonotypes in ibrutinib-treated CLL. Sequencing was performed with immunoSEQ multiplex PCR; in TCRdb, only in-frame clones are kept and a portion is missing. The repertoire holds tens of thousands of clones, with about 82% as singletons. Sequences were derived from PBMCs, sampled before ibrutinib treatment. The receptors derive from a human donor with chronic lymphocytic leukemia.

This chain uses TRBV28 with TRBJ2-1; 9 bases align to TRBD1. The CDR3 has 14 residues. V lost 3 bases, J lost 7 bases, and 4 bases stayed unmatched. Germline V gene sequence: CDR1 MDHEN, CDR2 SYDVKM. CDR3 sequence: CASSLRDRANEQFF. The CDR3 DNA reads as TGTGCCAGCAGTTTGCGGGACAGGGCAAATGAGCAGTTCTTC.

J is TRBJ1-5 and V is TRBV6-1; D is ambiguous. Trimming took 7 bases from V and 0 from J, leaving 13 bases between them. This CDR3 contains 15 residues. The germline V gene has CDR1 MNHNS and CDR2 SASEGT. DNA for the CDR3: TGTGCCAGCAAATCGTTCGGTACTAGCAATCAGCCCCAGCATTTT. Amino acid sequence: CASKSFGTSNQPQHF.

The chain joins TRBV15 to TRBJ1-5; maybe TRBD1 (5 bases). In germline, CDR1 is LNHNV, CDR2 YYDKDF (reference sequence). The V gene lost 5 bases and the J gene lost 7 bases, with 15 bases spanning the gap. This CDR3 is 14 amino acids long. The CDR3 is CATSEEAGRQPQHF. In nucleotides, the CDR3 is TGTGCCACCAGCGAGGAGGCAGGGAGACAGCCCCAGCATTTT.

J is TRBJ2-3 and V is TRBV28; tentative D call: TRBD2 (6 bases). The CDR3 is 17 amino acids. The germline V gene has CDR1 MDHEN and CDR2 SYDVKM. The ends were cut back, 4 bases at V and 2 bases at J, with 19 bases in the middle. The DNA for the CDR3 is TGTGCCAGCAGTTATCCCCGAAGCGGGTTCAACACAGATACGCAGTATTTT. It is translated as CASSYPRSGFNTDTQYF. The whole variable domain, filled in from reference TRBV28 and TRBJ2-3, reads DVKVTQSSRYLVKRTGEKVFLECVQDMDHENMFWYRQDPGLGLRLIYFSYDVKMKEKGDIPEGYSVSREKKERFSLILESASTNQTSMYLCASSYPRSGFNTDTQYFGPGTRLTVL.

The chain is built from TRBV11-3 and TRBJ2-7, with 7 positions matching TRBD1. Per germline, CDR1 SGHNT and CDR2 YENEEA. J gave up 2 bases and V 4 bases, and 5 bases lay outside the gene matches. The CDR3 consists of 14 residues. The CDR3 region is CASSSRDRTYEQYF. CDR3 in DNA: TGTGCCAGCAGCTCAAGGGACAGAACCTACGAGCAGTACTTC.

V usage is TRBV5-1 and J usage is TRBJ2-3, with D tentatively TRBD2 (5 bases). The CDR3 has 15 amino acids. V lost 0 bases to trimming and J lost 2 bases, with 10 bases between them. From germline, CDR1 is SGHRS and CDR2 YFSETQ. CDR3 amino acids: CASSLESSPTDTQYF. The CDR3 coding sequence is TGCGCCAGCAGCTTGGAGTCTAGCCCCACAGATACGCAGTATTTT. Full variable domain (rest looked up from reference TRBV5-1 and TRBJ2-3): KAGVTQTPRYLIKTRGQQVTLSCSPISGHRSVSWYQQTPGQGLQFLFEYFSETQRNKGNFPGRFSGRQFSNSRSEMNVSTLELGDSALYLCASSLESSPTDTQYFGPGTRLTVL.

The rearrangement uses TRBV5-1 and TRBJ1-4; D gene unclear. The CDR3 runs to 14 residues. Germline V gene lookup returns CDR1 SGHRS and CDR2 YFSETQ. Trimming shortened V by 2 bases and J by 8 bases, and 13 bases separated the two germline ends. The CDR3 region is CASSFGGREEKLFF. DNA of the CDR3: TGCGCCAGCAGCTTTGGAGGGAGAGAGGAAAAACTGTTTTTT.

This clone has just one count. This chain links TRBV27 with TRBJ2-2, with D perhaps TRBD1 (6 bases). This CDR3 comprises 16 residues. Germline-derived CDR1 and CDR2 are MNHEY and SMNVEV (reference sequence). Trimming stripped 5 bases from V and 1 base from J, with 14 bases between. CDR3 in amino acids: CASSLDRKQNTGELFF. The CDR3, as DNA: TGTGCCAGCAGTCTTGACAGGAAACAGAACACCGGGGAGCTGTTTTTT.

The chain combines TRBV18 with TRBJ2-7, with TRBD2 identical over 8 bases. The CDR3 extends over 14 amino acids. Germline trimming cut 2 bases from V and 2 bases from J; bases unmatched to any gene: 2. In germline, CDR1 is KGHSH, CDR2 LQKENI. The CDR3 here is CASSPSGGAYEQYF. In DNA form, the CDR3 reads TGTGCCAGCTCACCATCGGGAGGGGCCTACGAGCAGTACTTC.

The rearrangement links TRBV9 to TRBJ1-3, with D uncertain. V was shortened by 4 bases and J by 4 bases, with 12 bases between the two germline ends. The CDR3 sequence is 14 residues long. CDR1 is SGDLS and CDR2 is YYNGEE in the germline V gene. CDR3 sequence reads: CASSQEGAGNTIYF. CDR3 coding DNA: TGTGCCAGCAGCCAGGAGGGTGCGGGAAACACCATATATTTT. The whole variable domain, remainder taken from reference TRBV9 and TRBJ1-3, is DSGVTQTPKHLITATGQRVTLRCSPRSGDLSVYWYQQSLDQGLQFLIQYYNGEERAKGNILERFSAQQFPDLHSELNLSSLELGDSALYFCASSQEGAGNTIYFGEGSWLTVV.

This chain connects TRBV28 to TRBJ2-7; D is tentatively TRBD1 or TRBD2 (5 bases each). CDR1 and CDR2 from the germline V gene are MDHEN and SYDVKM. Trimming removed 6 bases from V and 2 bases from J, with 20 bases in between. CDR3 size: 16 residues. CDR3 region: CASSSSLGTATYEQYF. CDR3 nucleotide sequence: TGTGCCAGCAGCTCGTCGTTGGGGACCGCCACCTACGAGCAGTACTTC.

The chain is built from TRBV10-3 and TRBJ1-1; D remains ambiguous. The germline gives CDR1 ENHRY, CDR2 SYGVKD. The CDR3 loop spans 15 amino acids. The V end lost 0 bases, the J end lost 1 base, and 9 bases lay between the germline ends. This chain's CDR3 is CAISESGLGNTEAFF. In DNA, the CDR3 is TGTGCCATCAGTGAGTCCGGTTTGGGGAACACTGAAGCTTTCTTT.

V and J are TRBV29-1 and TRBJ2-7; TRBD2 matches at 10 bases. Germline V lookup: CDR1 SQVTM, CDR2 ANQGSEA. The CDR3 runs 13 residues. Trimming cost V 6 bases and J 6 bases; bases outside gene matches: 8. The CDR3 coding sequence is TGCAGCGTGCGGACTAGCGGATCTACCGAGCAGTACTTC. It is translated as CSVRTSGSTEQYF.

In this sample, this clone turned up once. V usage is TRBV5-6 and J usage is TRBJ2-1; D is unclear. The CDR3 spans 12 residues. Germline-derived CDR1 and CDR2 are SGHDT and YYEEEE. Trimming cost V 3 bases and J 8 bases, with 9 bases left between them. This chain's CDR3 is CASSSLVDEQFF. The CDR3 coding sequence is TGTGCCAGCAGCTCACTGGTGGATGAGCAGTTCTTC.

This clone was counted a few times. The CDR3 DNA reads as TGTGCCATCAGTGCCCCGGACAGTAGGGGAAACACCATATATTTT. Translation: CAISAPDSRGNTIYF. The chain uses TRBV10-3 and TRBJ1-3, with TRBD1 as a possible D gene (6 bases). Germline lookup yields CDR1 ENHRY and CDR2 SYGVKD. The CDR3 consists of 15 residues. V was cut by 4 bases and J by 4 bases, with 14 bases left in between.

The chain links TRBV2 to TRBJ2-3; tentative D call: TRBD1 (6 bases). This CDR3 is 12 amino acids long. Germline V lookup: CDR1 SNHLY, CDR2 FYNNEI. The germline V and J ends were trimmed by 10 bases and 3 bases, with 11 bases remaining between them. CDR3 bases: TGTGCCACGCTACAGGGTACAGATACGCAGTATTTT. Translation: CATLQGTDTQYF.

This clone was observed once. J is TRBJ1-2 and V is TRBV2; possibly TRBD1 for D (5 bases). In germline, CDR1 is SNHLY, CDR2 FYNNEI. The CDR3 loop spans 14 amino acids. Trimming took off 4 bases at V and 8 bases at J, with 17 bases between the two ends. The CDR3 loop is CASSGDPTDRGYTF. The CDR3 DNA reads as TGTGCCAGCAGTGGGGACCCTACTGATCGGGGCTACACCTTC. The full variable domain, in which reference TRBV2 and TRBJ1-2 provide the parts outside the CDR3, is EPEVTQTPSHQVTQMGQEVILRCVPISNHLYFYWYRQILGQKVEFLVSFYNNEISEKSEIFDDQFSVERPDGSNFTLKIRSTKLEDSAMYFCASSGDPTDRGYTFGSGTRLTVV.

The chain is built from TRBV7-3 and TRBJ2-1, with a possible D match to TRBD2 (6 bases). This CDR3 region has 16 residues. V lost 0 bases to trimming and J lost 2 bases, with 11 bases between them. Germline assignment: CDR1 SGHTA and CDR2 FQGTGA. CDR3 in DNA: TGTGCCAGCAGCTTAACGCGGGACGTCCCCTACAATGAGCAGTTCTTC. Its protein is CASSLTRDVPYNEQFF.

The chain has TRBV10-3 and TRBJ2-7; D perhaps matches TRBD2 (6 bases). With 0 bases removed from V and 4 bases from J, the gap between germline ends came to 13 bases. The CDR3 runs to 15 residues. CDR1 is ENHRY, CDR2 SYGVKD, per germline. The chain's CDR3 is CAISESALALYEQYF. CDR3 DNA: TGTGCCATCAGTGAGTCGGCACTAGCTCTATACGAGCAGTACTTC.

J is TRBJ1-5 and V is TRBV19, with 9 bases aligning to TRBD1. CDR1 and CDR2 (germline): LNHDA, SQIVND (reference sequence). There are 17 residues in the CDR3. J was trimmed by 0 bases and V by 1 base; bases with no gene match: 4. As DNA, the CDR3 is TGTGCCAGTAGTATAGTAGGGACAGGGAGTAGCAATCAGCCCCAGCATTTT. Its protein is CASSIVGTGSSNQPQHF.

On this clone itself: The sample has other DNA sequences that encode this CDR3 too. This chain connects TRBV5-6 to TRBJ1-1; 7 bases line up with TRBD1. J was trimmed by 0 bases and V by 3 bases; bases with no gene match: 2. CDR1 and CDR2 (germline): SGHDT, YYEEEE. This CDR3 comprises 14 residues. The CDR3 sequence is CASSSGQLNTEAFF. The CDR3 DNA reads as TGTGCCAGCAGCTCGGGACAGCTGAACACTGAAGCTTTCTTT.

The chain recombines TRBV29-1 with TRBJ2-1; D unresolved. The length of the CDR3 is 12 residues. Per germline, CDR1 SQVTM and CDR2 ANQGSEA. Trimming removed 7 bases at V and 10 bases at J, with 17 bases between. CDR3: CSAAPSLGEQFF. CDR3 bases: TGCAGCGCCGCGCCCTCGTTAGGAGAGCAGTTCTTC.

The V call is TRBV6-1, the J call TRBJ1-2, with D hard to call. The CDR3 is 14 amino acids. Germline CDR1 MNHNS, CDR2 SASEGT. Between the trimmed V and J ends, which lost 0 bases and 4 bases, there was a span of 9 bases. The DNA of the CDR3 is TGTGCCAGCAGTGAAGCTTCAGGATCCTATGGCTACACCTTC. This translates into CASSEASGSYGYTF.

There are many counts of this clone. The chain links TRBV6-1 to TRBJ2-5; 7 bases map to TRBD2. V dropped 6 bases and J dropped 5; count of bases not matched to a gene: 12. The CDR3 runs 15 residues. CDR1 and CDR2 from the germline V gene are MNHNS and SASEGT. The CDR3 bases are TGTGCCAGCAGCGGAAGCGGGACTTACGGCGAGACCCAGTACTTC. It translates to CASSGSGTYGETQYF.

This chain connects TRBV9 to TRBJ2-3, with D possibly being TRBD1 (6 bases). This CDR3 spans 17 amino acids. Looked up from germline, CDR1 is SGDLS and CDR2 is YYNGEE. Trimming took 2 bases from V and 1 from J, leaving 17 bases between them. In DNA, the CDR3 is TGTGCCAGCAGCGTCTCATTACAGGGATCAGGCACAGATACGCAGTATTTT. It codes for CASSVSLQGSGTDTQYF.

The chain uses TRBV6-6 and TRBJ2-2; the D call may be TRBD1 or TRBD2 (5 bases each). This CDR3 has 14 amino acids. Trimming took off 2 bases at V and 5 bases at J, with 9 bases between the two ends. Per the germline V gene, CDR1 is MNHNY and CDR2 is SVGAGI (reference sequence). The CDR3, as DNA: TGTGCCAGCAGTTACGAGAGGGGAACCGGGGAGCTGTTTTTT. This translates into CASSYERGTGELFF.

J is TRBJ2-7 and V is TRBV21-1. TRBV21-1 is classified as a pseudogene. The CDR3 extends over 14 amino acids. The DNA for the CDR3 is TGTGCCAGCAGCGCCTGGGACCCAGACTACGAGCAGTACTTC. Its protein product is CASSAWDPDYEQYF.

The CDR3 region is CASSEEGAPNYGYTF. CDR3 bases: TGTGCCAGCAGCGAAGAGGGGGCTCCTAACTATGGCTACACCTTC. This rearrangement joins TRBV7-9 to TRBJ1-2; 7 bases line up with TRBD1. There are 15 residues in the CDR3. The germline CDR1 and CDR2 sequences are SEHNR and FQNEAQ (reference sequence). The ends lost 5 bases at V and 0 bases at J; junction bases unmatched: 6.

The chain joins TRBV5-1 to TRBJ1-2, with D possibly being TRBD1 (6 bases). Between the trimmed V and J ends, which lost 4 bases and 2 bases, there was a span of 9 bases. Germline assignment: CDR1 SGHRS and CDR2 YFSETQ. CDR3 length: 13 amino acids. CDR3 residues: CASSRGTNYGYTF. The CDR3 DNA reads as TGCGCCAGCAGCCGAGGGACAAACTATGGCTACACCTTC.